The following is a T cell receptor beta chain sequence with its context. The repertoire was sequenced with immunoSEQ multiplex PCR; TCRdb's copy has only in-frame clones and lacks some. Of more than 65,000 clones listed, roughly 92% are singletons. This specimen belongs to a study of technical replicates of blood from a few donors. V dropped 0 bases and J dropped 6 bases, with 9 bases sitting between them. The CDR3 runs 14 residues. CDR1 MGHRA and CDR2 YSYEKL come from the germline V gene. The V call is TRBV4-1, the J call TRBJ2-1, with unresolved D. Sequencing input: T cells isolated from PBMCs. The sequence was collected from a human donor in good health. CDR3 amino acids: CASSQDKGANEQFF. CDR3 nucleotides: TGCGCCAGCAGCCAAGATAAAGGAGCCAATGAGCAGTTCTTC.